This TCR beta chain appears in the sequencing data of a study of cytomegalovirus exposure and HLA in healthy donors. General study findings and limits: There were some public TCRs occurring in many donors, but most TCR sequences were rare. Earlier results showed most TCR beta V segments being productive about 87% or about 30% of the time.

V lost 4 bases and J 5 bases, leaving 5 bases between the germline ends. The CDR3 is made up of 11 amino acids. Germline V gives CDR1 MGHDK, CDR2 SYGVNS. In regard to this clone: The target antigen is unknown.

Healthy bone marrow donors made up the donors. Donors were nominally healthy when sampled, though unrecorded immune exposures were likely. The PCR was carried out with 60 Vbeta primers and 13 Jbeta primers. The method was immunoSEQ multiplex PCR; TCRdb's version includes in-frame clones alone and lacks a portion of them. Of about 170,000 clones in the sample, 82% were seen once. The chain is built from TRBV25-1 and TRBJ2-5; no reliable D call. The specimen was PBMCs. This receptor was taken from a girl aged 10 to 17 in good health and CMV-seropositive. The CDR3 loop reads CASSARETQYF. CDR3 in DNA: TGTGCCAGCAGTGCTAGGGAGACCCAGTACTTC.